The 20 T cell receptor beta chains given below trace back to one sample, sequenced in a study of cytomegalovirus exposure and HLA in healthy donors. The PCR had 60 Vbeta and 13 Jbeta primers. The assay was immunoSEQ multiplex PCR, and TCRdb's table has in-frame clones only and misses some. Of about 200,000 clones in the sample, around 74% were seen once. Sample: PBMCs. These receptors were taken from a girl between 10 and 17 years old in good health and CMV-seropositive.

In the case of this clone: The sample holds other DNA sequences that translate to the same CDR3. V is TRBV19 and J is TRBJ1-5, with D hard to call. Between the trimmed V and J ends, which lost 5 bases and 1 base, there was a span of 3 bases. The CDR3 loop spans 12 amino acids. Germline CDR1 LNHDA, CDR2 SQIVND (reference sequence). CDR3: CASSLSNQPQHF. The CDR3 nucleotides read TGTGCCAGTAGTCTGAGCAATCAGCCCCAGCATTTT.

This clone was detected a few times. The chain couples TRBV6-1 to TRBJ1-2, with D maybe TRBD1 (6 bases). The CDR3 length is 13 residues. V dropped 4 bases and J dropped 7 bases, with 13 bases sitting between them. Germline-derived CDR1 and CDR2 are MNHNS and SASEGT. The CDR3 loop is CASSASDRGGYTF. CDR3 coding DNA: TGTGCCAGCAGTGCTTCGGACAGAGGTGGCTACACCTTC.

The chain uses TRBV27 and TRBJ1-5; possible D gene TRBD1, 6 bases. Looked up from germline, CDR1 is MNHEY and CDR2 is SMNVEV (reference sequence). This CDR3 is 14 amino acids long. The V end was cut by 5 bases, the J end by 4 bases, with 12 bases between. The CDR3: CASSAQGINQPQHF. CDR3 in DNA: TGTGCCAGCAGTGCCCAGGGGATTAATCAGCCCCAGCATTTT.

The chain carries TRBV23-1 and TRBJ2-4, with D possibly TRBD2 on 7 matching bases. TRBV23-1 is an open reading frame whose function is uncertain. Trimming took off 11 bases at V and 3 bases at J, with 20 bases between the two ends. The CDR3 is made up of 15 amino acids. The CDR3: CAGEGGAPHKNIQYF. The CDR3 DNA follows: TGCGCCGGGGAGGGGGGGGCCCCACACAAAAACATTCAGTACTTC.

The genes are TRBV5-1 and TRBJ1-4; D might be TRBD1 (5 bases). V was trimmed by 0 bases and J by 4 bases, leaving 10 bases between them. The CDR3 is 15 amino acids. The germline CDR1 and CDR2 sequences are SGHRS and YFSETQ. Here the CDR3 reads CASSLGGADNEKLFF. The CDR3 DNA follows: TGCGCCAGCAGCTTGGGCGGGGCCGATAATGAAAAACTGTTTTTT. Drawing the rest from reference TRBV5-1 and TRBJ1-4, the complete variable domain is KAGVTQTPRYLIKTRGQQVTLSCSPISGHRSVSWYQQTPGQGLQFLFEYFSETQRNKGNFPGRFSGRQFSNSRSEMNVSTLELGDSALYLCASSLGGADNEKLFFGSGTQLSVL.

CDR3 region: CASGPVDEQYF. The CDR3 DNA reads as TGCGCCAGCGGCCCCGTAGACGAGCAGTACTTC. The rearrangement links TRBV4-1 to TRBJ2-7, with no clear D. The CDR3 consists of 11 residues. V was trimmed by 8 bases and J by 5 bases, leaving 10 bases between them. Germline V gives CDR1 MGHRA, CDR2 YSYEKL.

The chain links TRBV11-2 to TRBJ1-5; D unresolved. V lost 1 base and J 3 bases, leaving 7 bases between the germline ends. CDR3 length equals 14 residues. Germline values: CDR1 SGHAT, CDR2 FQNNGV. This chain's CDR3 is CASSLASVNQPQHF. The CDR3 nucleotides are TGTGCCAGCAGCTTAGCGTCAGTCAATCAGCCCCAGCATTTT.

In this sample, this clone turned up a few times. The chain links TRBV6-6 to TRBJ2-5; D might be TRBD2 (7 bases). V gave up 8 bases and J gave up 3 bases, with 16 bases separating them. The germline V gene has CDR1 MNHNY and CDR2 SVGAGI (reference sequence). The CDR3 totals 14 residues. CDR3 bases: TGTGCCAGCGCCCTTGGGGGGGCGAAAGAGACCCAGTACTTC. Its protein product is CASALGGAKETQYF.

CDR3 DNA sequence: TGCGCCAGCAGCCCGGAGGGACTACCCCCAACAACCCAGTACTTC. Translation: CASSPEGLPPTTQYF. V gene TRBV5-1 combines with J gene TRBJ2-5; 7 positions match TRBD2. Germline V gene lookup returns CDR1 SGHRS and CDR2 YFSETQ. Trimming at V came to 4 bases and at J to 8 bases, leaving 14 bases not matched to a gene. This CDR3 spans 15 amino acids.

The chain is built from TRBV2 and TRBJ1-2, with D possibly TRBD1 on 6 matching bases. The V and J ends lost 1 base and 7 bases respectively, with 13 bases between them. Germline CDR1 reads SNHLY; CDR2 reads FYNNEI. This CDR3 contains 14 residues. The CDR3 here is CASSEGQVFSGYTF. DNA for the CDR3: TGTGCCAGCAGTGAAGGACAGGTATTCTCTGGCTACACCTTC. The full variable domain, its missing parts supplied by reference TRBV2 and TRBJ1-2, is EPEVTQTPSHQVTQMGQEVILRCVPISNHLYFYWYRQILGQKVEFLVSFYNNEISEKSEIFDDQFSVERPDGSNFTLKIRSTKLEDSAMYFCASSEGQVFSGYTFGSGTRLTVV.

The chain couples TRBV11-3 to TRBJ2-1; 13 bases line up with TRBD2. This CDR3 contains 15 residues. Germline V gives CDR1 SGHNT, CDR2 YENEEA. After removal of 5 bases from V and 9 bases from J, the junction contained 7 bases not matched to a gene. The CDR3: CASSLLAGGALEQFF. The CDR3 nucleotides read TGTGCCAGCAGCCTACTAGCGGGGGGGGCTCTTGAGCAGTTCTTC. Full variable domain (remainder filled in from reference TRBV11-3 and TRBJ2-1): EAGVVQSPRYKIIEKKQPVAFWCNPISGHNTLYWYLQNLGQGPELLIRYENEEAVDDSQLPKDRFSAERLKGVDSTLKIQPAELGDSAVYLCASSLLAGGALEQFFGPGTRLTVL.

This chain links TRBV30 with TRBJ1-5; TRBD1 agrees at 9 bases. The V and J ends lost 2 bases and 4 bases, in that order; junction bases with no gene match: 6. CDR1 and CDR2 from the germline V gene are GTSNPN and SVGIG (reference sequence). The CDR3 is 15 residues long. The CDR3 DNA reads as TGTGCCTGGAGTAAAGGGGACAGGGTTAATCAGCCCCAGCATTTT. This encodes CAWSKGDRVNQPQHF.

The chain carries TRBV4-2 and TRBJ2-3, with a weak D call TRBD1 (6 bases). V was pared by 0 bases and J by 0 bases, with 13 bases between. This CDR3 is 17 amino acids long. Germline CDR1 is LGHNA and CDR2 is YNFKEQ. In DNA, the CDR3 is TGTGCCAGCAGCCAAGATGGGACATCTCCTAGCACAGATACGCAGTATTTT. This sequence encodes CASSQDGTSPSTDTQYF.

In this sample, this clone turned up once. The chain employs TRBV7-9 and TRBJ2-3, with TRBD1 matching 12 bases. CDR1 SEHNR and CDR2 FQNEAQ come from the germline V gene (reference sequence). The CDR3 is 16 residues long. V lost 6 bases to trimming and J lost 6 bases; unmatched junction nucleotides: 10. In DNA form, the CDR3 reads TGTGCCAGCAGATACTCCGGGACAGGGGGCTTGGATACGCAGTATTTT. Protein sequence: CASRYSGTGGLDTQYF.

This chain joins TRBV10-3 and TRBJ2-3, with 9 bases fitting TRBD2. In germline, CDR1 is ENHRY, CDR2 SYGVKD. The trim removed 10 bases at V and 3 bases at J, leaving 14 bases unmatched. The CDR3 consists of 16 residues. DNA for the CDR3: TGTGCCACTACCCGTGGTAGCGGGGGTGCAACAGATACGCAGTATTTT. Translated, it gives CATTRGSGGATDTQYF.

This chain uses TRBV11-2 with TRBJ1-2, with TRBD1 matching 7 bases. The V segment lost 5 bases and the J segment 4 bases; nucleotides outside the gene matches: 13. The CDR3 runs to 16 residues. Germline values: CDR1 SGHAT, CDR2 FQNNGV. The CDR3: CASSKIGQDVGYGYTF. CDR3 DNA: TGTGCCAGCAGCAAAATCGGACAGGACGTAGGCTATGGCTACACCTTC.

The chain is built from TRBV2 and TRBJ2-5; 11 bases match TRBD2. From germline, CDR1 is SNHLY and CDR2 FYNNEI. The V gene end was trimmed by 8 bases and the J gene end by 5 bases; junction bases not matched to a gene: 16. The CDR3 is 17 amino acids. The CDR3 is CASRPASGGTEGETQYF. CDR3 DNA: TGTGCCAGCCGGCCGGCTAGCGGGGGGACCGAGGGGGAGACCCAGTACTTC.

Turning to this clone: Other DNA sequences in the sample encode the same CDR3. The chain has TRBV5-3 and TRBJ2-5, with D unresolved. TRBV5-3 is an ORF, and what it does is uncertain. V gave up 0 bases and J gave up 2 bases, with 8 bases separating them. CDR3 length: 14 amino acids. The CDR3 protein is CARSLVFGQETQYF. CDR3 sequence (DNA): TGTGCCAGAAGCTTGGTCTTCGGGCAAGAGACCCAGTACTTC.

The chain has TRBV9 and TRBJ2-3, with TRBD2 identical over 11 bases. The CDR3 spans 17 residues. Trimming cost V 2 bases and J 0 bases; bases outside gene matches: 5. Germline CDR1 reads SGDLS; CDR2 reads YYNGEE. The CDR3 spells CASSVRSGGGSTDTQYF. For the CDR3, the DNA is TGTGCCAGCAGCGTCCGTAGCGGGGGGGGTAGCACAGATACGCAGTATTTT.

V is TRBV7-2 and J is TRBJ1-2, with D maybe TRBD1 (6 bases). This CDR3 comprises 15 residues. CDR1 SGHTA and CDR2 FQGNSA come from the germline V gene. V was clipped by 2 bases and J by 8 bases, with 18 bases between them. The CDR3 loop is CASSLIGGEVSGYTF. CDR3 DNA: TGTGCCAGCAGCTTAATTGGGGGCGAAGTAAGCGGCTACACCTTC.